The clone carrying this TCR beta chain was detected a few times. Its antigen is not known. CDR1 SGHRS and CDR2 YFSETQ come from the germline V gene. This CDR3 has 18 residues. The J segment lost 5 bases and the V segment lost 1 base, leaving 10 bases of the junction unmatched. TCRdb called the 5' RACE reads again in MiXCR, with one record for every CDR3 protein. This table has around 35,000 distinct CDR3 sequences, 13% appearing once. The source of the sample is a study of CD8 T cells in ankylosing spondylitis. Study-level results: In ankylosing spondylitis patients, matched synovial fluid reportedly showed significant enrichment of disease-linked clones.

This receptor was taken from a male donor with ankylosing spondylitis. Sequenced material: synovial fluid, either unsorted or a sorted T cell fraction (not recorded which). The V and J genes are TRBV5-1 and TRBJ2-1; 12 bases are a match to TRBD2. CDR3 amino acids: CASSLQVTSGSRDNEQFF. The DNA of the CDR3 is TGCGCCAGCAGCTTGCAAGTGACTAGCGGGAGTAGGGACAATGAGCAGTTCTTC.